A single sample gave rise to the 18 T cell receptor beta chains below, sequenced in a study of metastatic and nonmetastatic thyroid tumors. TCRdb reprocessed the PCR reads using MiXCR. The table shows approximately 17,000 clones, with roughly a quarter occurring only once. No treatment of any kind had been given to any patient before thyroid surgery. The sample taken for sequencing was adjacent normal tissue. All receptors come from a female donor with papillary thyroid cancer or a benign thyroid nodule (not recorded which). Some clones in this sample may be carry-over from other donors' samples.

As DNA, the CDR3 is TGTGCCAGCAGCAGGGGTTACGGAAACACCATATATTTT. Protein: CASSRGYGNTIYF. V is TRBV25-1 and J is TRBJ1-3; tentative D call: TRBD1 (6 bases). The CDR3 loop spans 13 amino acids. V was cut by 6 bases and J by 4 bases, with 10 bases left in between. CDR1 and CDR2 from the germline V gene are MGHDK and SYGVNS.

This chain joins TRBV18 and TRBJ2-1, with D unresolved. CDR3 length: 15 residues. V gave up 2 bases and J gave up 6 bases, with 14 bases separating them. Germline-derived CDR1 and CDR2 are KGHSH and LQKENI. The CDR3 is CASSPLVGSLNEQFF. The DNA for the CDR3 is TGTGCCAGCTCACCATTGGTGGGATCTCTCAATGAGCAGTTCTTC.

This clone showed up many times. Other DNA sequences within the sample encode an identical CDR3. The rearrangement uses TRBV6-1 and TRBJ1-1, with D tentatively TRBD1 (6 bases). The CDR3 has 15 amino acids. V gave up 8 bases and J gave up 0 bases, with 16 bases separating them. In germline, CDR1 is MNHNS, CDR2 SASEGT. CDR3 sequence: CASWPQGDMNTEAFF. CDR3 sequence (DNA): TGTGCCAGCTGGCCACAGGGAGACATGAACACTGAAGCTTTCTTT.

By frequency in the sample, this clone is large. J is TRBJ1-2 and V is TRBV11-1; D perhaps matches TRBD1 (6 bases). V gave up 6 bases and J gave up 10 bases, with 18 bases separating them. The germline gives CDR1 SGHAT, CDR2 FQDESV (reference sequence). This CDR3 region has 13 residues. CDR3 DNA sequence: TGTGCCAGCAGTCCATTTTCCGGACAGCCCTACACCTTC. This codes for CASSPFSGQPYTF.

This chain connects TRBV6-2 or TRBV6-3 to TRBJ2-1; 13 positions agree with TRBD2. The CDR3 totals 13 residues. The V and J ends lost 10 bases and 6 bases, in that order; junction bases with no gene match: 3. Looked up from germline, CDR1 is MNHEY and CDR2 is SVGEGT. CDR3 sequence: CATGLAGANEQFF. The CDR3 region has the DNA TGTGCCACCGGACTAGCGGGAGCCAATGAGCAGTTCTTC.

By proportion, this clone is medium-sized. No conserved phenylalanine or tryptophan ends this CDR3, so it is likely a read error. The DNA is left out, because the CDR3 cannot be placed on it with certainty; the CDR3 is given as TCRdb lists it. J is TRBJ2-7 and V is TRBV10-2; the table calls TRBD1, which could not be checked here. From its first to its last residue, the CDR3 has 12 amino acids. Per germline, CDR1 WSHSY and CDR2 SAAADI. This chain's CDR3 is CASSEGGTSPYL.

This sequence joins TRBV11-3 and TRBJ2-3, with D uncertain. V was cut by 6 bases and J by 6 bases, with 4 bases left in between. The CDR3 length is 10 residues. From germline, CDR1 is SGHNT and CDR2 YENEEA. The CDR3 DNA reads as TGTGCCAGCAGTTTGGATACGCAGTATTTT. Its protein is CASSLDTQYF.

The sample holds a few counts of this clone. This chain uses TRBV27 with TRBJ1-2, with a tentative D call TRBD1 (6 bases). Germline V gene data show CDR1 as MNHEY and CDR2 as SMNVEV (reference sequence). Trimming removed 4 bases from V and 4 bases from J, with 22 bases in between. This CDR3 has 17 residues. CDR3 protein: CASSSGPGGTILYGYTF. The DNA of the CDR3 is TGTGCCAGCAGTTCGGGACCGGGGGGCACGATTCTCTATGGCTACACCTTC.

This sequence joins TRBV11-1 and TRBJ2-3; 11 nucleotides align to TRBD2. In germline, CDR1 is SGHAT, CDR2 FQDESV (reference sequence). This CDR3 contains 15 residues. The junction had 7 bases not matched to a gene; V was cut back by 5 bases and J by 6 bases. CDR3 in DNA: TGTGCCAGCAGCGGGATAGCGGGAGGGCCCGATACGCAGTATTTT. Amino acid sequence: CASSGIAGGPDTQYF.

CDR3 DNA: TGTGCCAGCAGCTCCAACCCGGGAGCAGAGCAGTACTTC. Protein: CASSSNPGAEQYF. The chain links TRBV11-2 to TRBJ2-7; maybe TRBD2 (6 bases). CDR1 and CDR2 from the germline V gene are SGHAT and FQNNGV. V was shortened by 4 bases and J by 7 bases, with 14 bases between the two germline ends. This CDR3 is built from 13 residues.

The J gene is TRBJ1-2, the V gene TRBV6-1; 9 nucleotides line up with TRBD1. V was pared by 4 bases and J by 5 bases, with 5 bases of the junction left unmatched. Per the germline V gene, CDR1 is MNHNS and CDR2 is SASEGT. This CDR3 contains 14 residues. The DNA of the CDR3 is TGTGCCAGCAGTGTAAGGACAGGGGAATATGGCTACACCTTC. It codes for CASSVRTGEYGYTF.

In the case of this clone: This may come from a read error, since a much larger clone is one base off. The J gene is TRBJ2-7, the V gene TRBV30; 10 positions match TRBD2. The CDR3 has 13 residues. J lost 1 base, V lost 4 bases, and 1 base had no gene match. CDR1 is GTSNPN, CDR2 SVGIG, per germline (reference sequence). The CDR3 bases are TGTGCCTGGATACTAGCGGGATCCTACGAGCAGTACTTC. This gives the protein CAWILAGSYEQYF.

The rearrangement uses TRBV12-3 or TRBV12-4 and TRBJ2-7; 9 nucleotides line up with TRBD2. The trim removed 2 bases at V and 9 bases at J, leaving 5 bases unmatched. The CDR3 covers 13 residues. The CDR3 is CASSLRLADWQYF. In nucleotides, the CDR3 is TGTGCCAGCAGTTTAAGACTAGCGGATTGGCAGTACTTC.

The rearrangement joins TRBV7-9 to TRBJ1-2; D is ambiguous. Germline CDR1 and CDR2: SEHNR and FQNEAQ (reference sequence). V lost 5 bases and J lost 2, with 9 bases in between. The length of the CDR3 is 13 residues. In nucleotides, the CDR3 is TGTGCCAGCAGCCCGGATGGCAACTATGGCTACACCTTC. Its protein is CASSPDGNYGYTF.

CDR3 nucleotides: TGCAGTGCTAATAGACTAGCGGGAGAGCGGGATGAGCAGTTCTTC. Its translation is CSANRLAGERDEQFF. The J gene is TRBJ2-1, the V gene TRBV20-1; 12 bases match TRBD2. The J segment lost 8 bases and the V segment lost 4 bases, leaving 9 bases of the junction unmatched. The CDR3 spans 15 residues. CDR1 DFQATT and CDR2 SNEGSKA come from the germline V gene (reference sequence).

CDR3 sequence: CASGGQLNYGYTF. In DNA form, the CDR3 reads TGTGCCAGCGGGGGGCAGCTTAACTATGGCTACACCTTC. The gene calls are TRBV9 and TRBJ1-2; D is perhaps TRBD1 (6 bases). Per germline, CDR1 SGDLS and CDR2 YYNGEE. V dropped 7 bases and J dropped 1 base, with 11 bases sitting between them. This CDR3 is built from 13 residues.

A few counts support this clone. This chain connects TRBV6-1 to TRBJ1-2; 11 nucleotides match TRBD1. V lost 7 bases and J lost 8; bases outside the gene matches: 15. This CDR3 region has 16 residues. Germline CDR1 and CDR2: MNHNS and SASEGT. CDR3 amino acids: CASTPTSGTGGLGYTF. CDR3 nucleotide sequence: TGTGCCAGCACCCCAACCAGTGGGACAGGGGGACTCGGCTACACCTTC.

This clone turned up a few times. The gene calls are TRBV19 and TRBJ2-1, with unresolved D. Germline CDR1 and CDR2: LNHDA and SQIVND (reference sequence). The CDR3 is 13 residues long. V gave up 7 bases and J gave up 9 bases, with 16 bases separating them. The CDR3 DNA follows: TGTGCCAGTACAGATGGCCTGCACGGTGAGCAGTTCTTC. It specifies CASTDGLHGEQFF.